This T cell receptor (beta chain) appears in the sequencing data of a study of blood T cell repertoires in COVID-19 (dated by TCRdb to 2020 to 2022). Regarding the research as a whole: Samples from collaborators originated in the United States, Italy and Spain and spanned both the acute and convalescent phases of COVID-19. The material from the prospective study consisted of cDNA or gDNA derived from T cells, B-cell-depleted T cells, or PBMCs. The dataset comprised deeply sampled blood TCRbeta repertoires from subjects exposed to, actively infected with, or recovered from COVID-19. The repertoires were released in a freely available public database meant as a resource for research on the immune response to SARS-CoV-2. Samples were obtained from the ongoing ImmuneRACE study (first 160 participants) and from 1,000 to 1,500 subjects provided by 6 global collaborators. The sample metadata nearly always contained a de-identified subject ID, COVID-19 status, age in years and sex. Where HLA class I and class II types were available, the types were taken from metadata supplied by the sample provider, not from assay-based typing. Overall study outcomes, separate from this receptor: Clinical and demographic metadata were provided uncurated, with the amount varying by source and participant.

Notes on this clone: Its target antigen remains unknown. Base qualities are not recorded, but no much larger clone differs from it by a single base.

TCRbeta CDR3 regions were amplified from genomic DNA by means of the immunoSEQ Assay, a bias-controlled multiplex PCR. Processing in the source paper ran as follows. The number of nucleated cells in each sample was estimated by amplification of reference gene primers within the assay. To quantify the absolute abundance of each unique TCRbeta CDR3 rearrangement, sequence reads were collapsed and filtered. Productive Simpson clonality was computed per sample as the square root of Simpson's diversity index over productive rearrangements. What TCRdb holds here is the immuneACCESS table cut down to in-frame rearrangements. Part of the clones is not present; checked against another copy, under half of the missing clones reflect an unresolved V gene, and the others are unexplained. V and J calls and clone size are as listed in that table; D and trimming were resolved from the DNA. This sample lists around 280,000 clones; around 90% were detected once. The ten largest clonotypes hold 2.2% of the sample.

The CDR3 contains 15 residues, cysteine and phenylalanine counted. CDR3 DNA only is kept here, 45 bases in frame from base 1. The germline V end is reduced by 3 bases and the J end by 4 bases; junction bases left unmatched: 4. Per the germline V gene, MNHEY is the CDR1 and SVGEGT is the CDR2. A second Seattle source provided samples from volunteer blood donors who had recovered from COVID-19. Collaborating institutions collected whole blood in K2EDTA tubes following their own protocols. Collaborator samples were shipped for TCRbeta analysis as frozen whole blood, isolated PBMCs, or DNA extracted from either sample type.

The origin of this receptor is a woman between 50 and 59 years old who had recovered from COVID-19. The specimen sequenced was peripheral blood. In this chain, TRBV6-2 or TRBV6-3 is recombined with TRBJ2-3, with TRBD2 matching 10 junction bases. Read as DNA, the sequence is TGTGCCAGCAGTTATGGGACTAGCGCCGCAGATACGCAGTATTTT. Protein translation: CASSYGTSAADTQYF.